Below are 21 T cell receptor beta chains sequenced from a single sample in a study of tumor and adjacent non-tumor tissue in lung cancer. This sample's RNA came from whole unsorted tissue. The library came from three nested PCR rounds adapted from ARM-PCR protocols. MiXCR, run by TCRdb on the multiplex PCR reads, gives a single entry per CDR3 protein. The sample gives 220,000 or so distinct CDR3 sequences, less than 80% of which show up once; about 23% is in the top ten. The sample taken for sequencing was lung tumor tissue. These receptor sequences come from a man aged 60-69 years with non-small cell lung cancer.

The J gene is TRBJ2-1, the V gene TRBV13; TRBD2 matches 7 bases. Trimming at V came to 4 bases and at J to 8 bases, leaving 14 bases not matched to a gene. Germline values: CDR1 PRHDT, CDR2 FYEKMQ (reference sequence). CDR3 length: 16 residues. In DNA, the CDR3 is TGTGCCAGCAGCTCATCCCTGACTAGCCAAGGCGATGAGCAGTTCTTC. Translation: CASSSSLTSQGDEQFF.

This clonotype was seen many times. In DNA form, the CDR3 reads TGCAGTGCTGCAATTGACTACGGGCAGTACAATGAGCAGTTCTTC. Translating it yields CSAAIDYGQYNEQFF. This chain connects TRBV20-1 to TRBJ2-1; tentative D call: TRBD2 (5 bases). The CDR3 length is 15 residues. The germline V gene has CDR1 DFQATT and CDR2 SNEGSKA (reference sequence). The V end was cut by 5 bases, the J end by 4 bases, with 18 bases between.

By its share, this clonotype is medium-sized. The rearrangement uses TRBV6-5 and TRBJ2-7, with 9 bases lining up with TRBD2. Unmatched junction bases numbered 5, after V lost 0 bases and J lost 2 bases. The V gene's germline CDR1 is MNHEY and CDR2 SVGAGI. This CDR3 is 16 amino acids long. CDR3 loop: CASSYSSSGVTYEQYF. DNA for the CDR3: TGTGCCAGCAGTTACTCGTCTAGCGGGGTCACCTACGAGCAGTACTTC.

This rearrangement joins TRBV5-1 to TRBJ1-6, with TRBD1 matching over 7 bases. V lost 3 bases to trimming and J lost 8 bases; unmatched junction nucleotides: 8. CDR3 length: 15 residues. Germline loops: CDR1 SGHRS, CDR2 YFSETQ. CDR3 DNA: TGCGCCAGCAGCTCCGGGACAGCATGGGATTCACCCCTCCACTTT. Its translation: CASSSGTAWDSPLHF.

For this clonotype: This likely comes from a read error, as the CDR3 has no conserved phenylalanine or tryptophan at its end. V gene TRBV6-2 or TRBV6-3 combines with J gene TRBJ2-2, with TRBD2 matching 16 bases. V lost 5 bases and J lost 8; bases outside the gene matches: 11. Looked up from germline, CDR1 is MNHEY and CDR2 is SVGEGT. The CDR3 spans 18 residues. CDR3 region: CASSQPPGLAGGLGELFS. As DNA, the CDR3 is TGTGCCAGCAGTCAGCCACCGGGACTAGCGGGAGGGCTGGGGGAGCTGTTTTCT.

With regard to this clonotype: One end of the junction varies from germline; a read error may be responsible. This chain joins TRBV11-2 and TRBJ2-1; TRBD1 or TRBD2 may be the D gene (5 bases each). Germline V gives CDR1 SGHAT, CDR2 FQNNGV. CDR3 length: 15 amino acids. The CDR3, as DNA: TGTGCCTGCAGCTTAGGGGACCGCACCATCAATGAGCAGTCCTTC. This sequence encodes CACSLGDRTINEQSF.

Points on this clonotype: This clone may be a read error of a much larger clone one base away. The rearrangement links TRBV20-1 to TRBJ2-1, with TRBD2 matching 10 bases. The CDR3 has 15 residues. Per germline, CDR1 DFQATT and CDR2 SNEGSKA (reference sequence). The V gene end was trimmed by 0 bases and the J gene end by 9 bases; junction bases not matched to a gene: 8. The CDR3 protein is CSARDSGLAISEQFF. The CDR3 DNA sequence: TGCAGTGCTAGAGATTCGGGACTAGCGATAAGTGAGCAGTTCTTC.

Comment on this clonotype: Compared with germline, one end of the junction differs, possibly owing to a read error. The chain links TRBV4-2 to TRBJ2-5; D perhaps matches TRBD2 (5 bases). The CDR3 sequence is 15 residues long. Per germline, CDR1 LGHNA and CDR2 YNFKEQ. This chain's CDR3 is CASGQPGISEETQYF. For the CDR3, the DNA is TGTGCCAGCGGCCAACCTGGCATTAGCGAAGAGACCCAATACTTC.

With regard to this clonotype: This CDR3 is missing its conserved last phenylalanine or tryptophan, likely due to a read error. This CDR3 is CAWSWGYNQHQHL. CDR3 coding DNA: TGTGCCTGGAGTTGGGGGTACAATCAGCACCAGCATCTT. This sequence joins TRBV30 and TRBJ1-5, with D possibly being TRBD1 (5 bases). Germline V CDR1 and CDR2: GTSNPN, SVGIG (reference sequence). This CDR3 contains 13 residues.

This clonotype was seen many times. V and J are TRBV12-3 or TRBV12-4 and TRBJ2-2; D is unresolved. The germline V and J ends were trimmed by 4 bases and 6 bases, with 3 bases remaining between them. There are 11 residues in the CDR3. CDR3 bases: TGTGCCAGCAGTTACGCCGGGGAGCTGTTTTTT. Its translation is CASSYAGELFF.

This clonotype was observed a handful of times. V gene TRBV20-1 combines with J gene TRBJ1-1; no clear D gene. Germline CDR1 and CDR2: DFQATT and SNEGSKA (reference sequence). The germline V and J ends were trimmed by 0 bases and 1 base, with 6 bases remaining between them. The length of the CDR3 is 13 residues. The CDR3 loop reads CSAREDPNTEAFF. The CDR3 DNA reads as TGCAGTGCTAGAGAAGACCCGAACACTGAAGCTTTCTTT.

Turning to this clonotype: Relative to the germline gene, one junction end is altered; a read error may explain this. The V and J genes are TRBV4-3 and TRBJ1-2; D remains ambiguous. This CDR3 has 14 amino acids. Germline CDR1 is LGHNA and CDR2 is YSLEER. DNA of the CDR3: TGCGCCGGCAGCCCCTATACAGACCAATATGGCTACACCTTC. Translation gives CAGSPYTDQYGYTF.

Concerning this clonotype: Relative to the germline gene, one junction end is altered; a read error may explain this. V gene TRBV20-1 combines with J gene TRBJ2-1; 9 bases are shared with TRBD2. The CDR3 contains 17 residues. Germline V gene lookup returns CDR1 DFQATT and CDR2 SNEGSKA (reference sequence). In nucleotides, the CDR3 is TGCATTGCTAGAATACCAACCGGGACTAGCAGCTACAATGAGCAGTTCTTT. Residues: CIARIPTGTSSYNEQFF.

Of note for this clonotype: Because it lacks the conserved phenylalanine or tryptophan at the end, this CDR3 is likely a read error. Because the CDR3's place on the DNA is in doubt, the DNA is left out and the CDR3 is given as listed by TCRdb. This rearrangement joins TRBV12-3 or TRBV12-4 to TRBJ1-6; TRBD1 reflects the table's D call only, with no check against the DNA. The CDR3 is made up of 14 amino acids, end residues included. The CDR3 sequence: CASGRQGGDSPLHL.

This clonotype has just a few counts. V gene TRBV20-1 combines with J gene TRBJ1-4; D is unclear. Germline V CDR1 and CDR2: DFQATT, SNEGSKA (reference sequence). Trimming cost V 2 bases and J 5 bases, with 12 bases left between them. CDR3 length equals 14 residues. The CDR3 loop reads CSARPLRENEKLFF. The CDR3 DNA reads as TGCAGTGCTAGACCCTTAAGAGAAAATGAAAAACTGTTTTTT.

As regards this clonotype: A single base separates this from a much larger clone, so it may be a read error. This chain uses TRBV10-2 with TRBJ2-1; D gene ambiguous. This CDR3 has 14 residues. Trimming shortened V by 3 bases and J by 0 bases, and 6 bases separated the two germline ends. Germline V CDR1 and CDR2: WSHSY, SAAADI. Written as DNA, the CDR3 is TGCGCCAGCAGTGAAATAAGCTCCTACAATGAGCAGTTCTTC. Its protein is CASSEISSYNEQFF.

In regard to this clonotype: A much larger clone sits a single nucleotide away, making a read error possible. CDR3 amino acids: CSGKEGDGYAF. CDR3 coding DNA: TGCAGCGGCAAAGAGGGAGATGGCTACGCCTTC. The gene calls are TRBV29-1 and TRBJ1-2; unclear D gene. CDR1 is SQVTM, CDR2 ANQGSEA, per germline. The length of the CDR3 is 11 residues.

A remark on this clonotype: One end of the junction is discordant with germline, which a read error may explain. The V and J genes are TRBV5-1 and TRBJ2-5; D is unclear. Germline loops: CDR1 SGHRS, CDR2 YFSETQ. The CDR3 has 13 residues. CDR3 DNA: TGCGCTAGCAGTGTTGGGCCTCAAGAGACCCAGCACTTC. This encodes CASSVGPQETQHF.

Concerning this clonotype: One junction end disagrees with the germline gene, perhaps due to a read error. The chain uses TRBV11-2 and TRBJ2-3; either TRBD1 or TRBD2 may fit D (5 bases each). CDR1 and CDR2 (germline): SGHAT, FQNNGV. The CDR3 is 14 residues long. The CDR3 spells CVSSLGELTDTQYF. CDR3 DNA sequence: TGTGTCAGCAGCTTAGGGGAGCTTACGGATACGCAGTATTTT.

A word on this clonotype: The junction does not match germline at one end; this may be a read error. The CDR3 DNA is TGCAGTGCTTCCCCTAGCGGGAGTTCCTACGAGCAGTATTTC. Its translation is CSASPSGSSYEQYF. This rearrangement joins TRBV20-1 to TRBJ2-7, with TRBD2 matching over 10 bases. Germline CDR1 is DFQATT and CDR2 is SNEGSKA (reference sequence). The CDR3 spans 14 residues.

About this clonotype: One end of the junction fails to match germline, which may point to a read error. The chain joins TRBV13 to TRBJ1-2; TRBD1 agrees at 7 bases. From germline, CDR1 is PRHDT and CDR2 FYEKMQ (reference sequence). This CDR3 contains 14 residues. The CDR3 region has the DNA TGTACCAGCAGCTTTAACAGGGGCAACTATGGCTACACATTC. Its protein product is CTSSFNRGNYGYTF.